This TCR beta chain was sequenced for a study of T cell responses to AZD1222 COVID-19 vaccine. Sequencing used immunoSEQ multiplex PCR; TCRdb keeps in-frame clones, though not all of them. This table holds about 110,000 clones, roughly 86% found once. CDR1 and CDR2 (germline): MDHEN, SYDVKM. The ends were cut back, 3 bases at V and 0 bases at J, with 15 bases in the middle. The CDR3 sequence is 17 residues long. This receptor was identified in an adult in good health. The sample in question was peripheral blood, obtained on day 0 of AZD1222 vaccination. The chain is built from TRBV28 and TRBJ1-5; TRBD1 is a possible D gene (6 bases). CDR3 sequence reads: CASSFRTAMNSNQPQHF. CDR3 coding DNA: TGTGCCAGCAGTTTTCGGACAGCCATGAATAGCAATCAGCCCCAGCATTTT.